This TCR beta chain comes out of a study of blood T cell repertoires in COVID-19. Only in-frame clones appear in the TCRdb table, and some are missing; sequencing was by immunoSEQ multiplex PCR. The data contain approximately 140,000 clones, around 82% of them singletons. CDR1 and CDR2 (germline): MGHRA, YSYEKL. The CDR3 loop spans 15 amino acids. V lost 4 bases and J lost 7; bases outside the gene matches: 9. The V gene is TRBV4-1, the J gene TRBJ2-1; 8 positions match TRBD1. This clonotype was obtained from a human donor with acute or convalescent COVID-19. The donor label of this sample is uncertain. Source material: peripheral blood. This CDR3 is CASSRPGRGPNEQFF. CDR3 sequence (DNA): TGCGCCAGCAGCCGCCCAGGCAGGGGGCCGAATGAGCAGTTCTTC.